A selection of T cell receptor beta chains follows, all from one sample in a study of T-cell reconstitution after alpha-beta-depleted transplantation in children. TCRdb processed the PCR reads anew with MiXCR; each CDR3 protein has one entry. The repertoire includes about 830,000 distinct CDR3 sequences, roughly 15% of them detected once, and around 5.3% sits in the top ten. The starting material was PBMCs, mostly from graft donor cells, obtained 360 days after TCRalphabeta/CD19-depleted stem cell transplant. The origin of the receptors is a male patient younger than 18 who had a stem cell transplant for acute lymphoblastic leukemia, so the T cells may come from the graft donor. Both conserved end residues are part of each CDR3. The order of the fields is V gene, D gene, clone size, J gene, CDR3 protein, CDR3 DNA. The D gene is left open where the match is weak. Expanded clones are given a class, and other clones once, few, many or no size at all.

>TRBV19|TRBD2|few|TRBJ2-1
CASSRMAGVKGEQFF
TGTGCCAGTAGTAGGATGGCGGGAGTAAAAGGTGAGCAGTTCTTC
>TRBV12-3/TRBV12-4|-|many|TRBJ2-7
CASSFERVGQYF
TGTGCCAGCAGTTTTGAGCGTGTAGGGCAGTACTTC
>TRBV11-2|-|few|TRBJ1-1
CASSRAERNTEAFF
TGTGCCAGCAGTAGGGCGGAAAGAAACACTGAAGCTTTCTTT
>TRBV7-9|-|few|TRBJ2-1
CASSPGPDYNEQFF
TGTGCCAGCAGCCCGGGACCCGACTACAATGAGCAGTTCTTC
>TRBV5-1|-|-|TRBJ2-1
CASSLAVGDYNEQFF
TGCGCCAGCAGCTTGGCGGTAGGGGACTACAATGAGCAGTTCTTC
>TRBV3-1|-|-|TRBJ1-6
CASSLPGVSPLHF
TGTGCCAGCAGCCTCCCGGGGGTGTCACCCCTCCACTTT
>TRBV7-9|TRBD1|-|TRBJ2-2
CASSSGQGVNGELFF
TGTGCCAGCAGCTCTGGACAGGGGGTCAACGGGGAGCTGTTTTTT
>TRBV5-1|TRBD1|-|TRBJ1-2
CASSALQGRGYGYTF
TGCGCCAGCAGCGCCTTACAGGGGCGGGGCTATGGCTACACCTTC
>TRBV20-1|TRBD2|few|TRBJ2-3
CSAYSGASTDTQYF
TGCAGTGCTTATAGCGGGGCCAGCACAGATACGCAGTATTTT
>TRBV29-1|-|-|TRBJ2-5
CSAAFVRGQETQYF
TGCAGCGCCGCATTCGTCAGGGGCCAAGAGACCCAGTACTTC
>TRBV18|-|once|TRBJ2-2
CASSPFIGELFF
TGTGCCAGCTCACCCTTTATCGGGGAGCTGTTTTTT
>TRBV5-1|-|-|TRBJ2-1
CASSLAEINEQFF
TGCGCCAGCAGCTTAGCCGAAATTAATGAGCAGTTCTTC
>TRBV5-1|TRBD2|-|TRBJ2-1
CATGAGGRNEQFF
TGCGCCACCGGGGCGGGAGGGCGCAATGAGCAGTTCTTC
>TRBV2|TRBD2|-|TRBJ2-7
CASRAGPGEVF
TGTGCCAGCAGAGCGGGACCCGGGGAGGTCTTC
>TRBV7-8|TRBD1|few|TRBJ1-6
CASSPNRGSYNSPLHF
TGTGCCAGCAGCCCTAACAGGGGCTCCTATAATTCACCCCTCCACTTT
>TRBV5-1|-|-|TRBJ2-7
CASQVSSSYEQYF
TGCGCCAGCCAAGTATCCAGCTCCTACGAGCAGTACTTC